Below, one T cell receptor beta chain is given with its context. There are a few counts of this clone. No cognate antigen has been identified for it. The sample holds no much larger clone one base away, and base qualities are not on file. This sample was taken from a study of beta chain features in type 1 diabetes (dated by TCRdb to 2017 to 2018). Study-wide context: No differences in mean age, gender distribution, total cell number or subset yield were found between patients and healthy donors. A total of 85 million to 110 million sorted cells were examined across all samples, and RNA yield correlated strongly with the number of cells per subset. In the study, recently diagnosed type 1 diabetes patients and matched healthy donors were compared on the TCRB repertoires of their sorted circulating CD4+ T cell subsets. Regulatory and stem cell-like memory subsets were obtained from only 8 patients and roughly 8 healthy donors, while naive and central memory subsets were obtained from all 28 donors. Broad study findings and their caveats: Patients with type 1 diabetes made fewer insertions and deleted more nucleotides at VDJ recombination sites, implying thymic rearrangement abnormalities. Because cDNA was sequenced instead of genomic DNA, highly expressing activated cells could be over-represented, though the groups showed no difference in activation or CD3 levels. Naive, central memory and regulatory TCRB repertoires appeared to be more alike among patients than among healthy donors. A moderate but significant shortening of TCRB CDR3 length was observed in type 1 diabetes patients in all four CD4+ subsets. PCR may preferentially amplify shorter templates, but because patient and control samples were amplified and corrected together, any resulting skew would affect both groups equally. Because the HLA sub-analyses included only small numbers of individuals, any influence of HLA type on TCRB rearrangement was left unresolved.

CDR3 length: 18 amino acids, cysteine to phenylalanine. The retained sequence is limited to the CDR3, 54 bases, with the frame set at the first base. Via the germline V gene, CDR1 is MGHRA and CDR2 YSYEKL. Trimming costs V 2 bases and J 4 bases, and their ends lie 21 bases apart. Each donor gave one peripheral blood draw, approximately 0.11 L on average, collected into heparinised tubes. A BD FACSAria II was used to sort naive, central memory, regulatory and stem cell-like memory CD4+ T cells with a panel that included CD45RO, CCR7, CD25, CD127, CD95 and CD27. A purity above 95% was achieved for all sorted populations. PBMCs were separated immediately by Lymphoprep density gradient centrifugation and were stained directly, without being cultured. So that batch effects would be minimized, each experiment stained and sorted samples in pairs, pairing one healthy donor with one patient. The entire amount of isolated RNA was reverse transcribed using the High Capacity cDNA Reverse Transcription Kit, so the sequenced TCRB transcripts were expressed ones. Deep immunoSEQ sequencing was applied to naive, central memory and regulatory T cell samples, giving an average of roughly 3.5 million total reads per sample. Sorted cells were lysed in RLT buffer, and RNA was extracted using DNase-treated RNeasy Micro or Mini kits according to cell number. To prevent cross-contamination, each cell subset was processed individually, whereas patient and healthy donor samples were processed jointly. Using the immunoSEQ multiplex PCR, TCRB sequences were amplified from cDNA into 87-bp fragments spanning the CDR3 region. Sequencing of the amplicons was done on the Illumina HiSeq platform. The study's processing was this. PCR bias was corrected computationally using synthetic template baselines, and reads within Hamming distance 2 were collapsed, with unmergeable singletons discarded. Reads were aligned to IMGT to assign V, D and J genes, CDR3 length, and insertions or deletions at six rearrangement sites. Within each subset, clonotype counts were normalized to sorted cell number, after which true diversity and Gini coefficients were computed with the tcR R package. The overlap coefficient, calculated on TCRB nucleotide sequences, was used to measure repertoire sharing. TCRdb took over this immuneACCESS table, retaining in-frame rearrangements with V and J assigned. Such tables are incomplete; in checked studies, under half of the missing clones stem from an unresolved V gene, and the remainder is unexplained. For V, J and clone size, that table is used; D and trimming come from the DNA. The sample table lists about 290,000 clones, roughly 8% of them with a count of one. Jointly, the top ten make up 1% of the sample.

Sequenced material: central memory CD4+ T cells from blood. The clonotype was recovered from a woman aged 18-29 years in good health. This chain is built from TRBV4-1 and TRBJ2-1; the D segment could be TRBD2, given 6 matching bases. CDR3 sequence: CASSQPRVSGRFYNEQFF. Read as DNA, the sequence is TGCGCCAGCAGCCAACCCCGGGTAAGCGGGCGATTTTACAATGAGCAGTTCTTC.